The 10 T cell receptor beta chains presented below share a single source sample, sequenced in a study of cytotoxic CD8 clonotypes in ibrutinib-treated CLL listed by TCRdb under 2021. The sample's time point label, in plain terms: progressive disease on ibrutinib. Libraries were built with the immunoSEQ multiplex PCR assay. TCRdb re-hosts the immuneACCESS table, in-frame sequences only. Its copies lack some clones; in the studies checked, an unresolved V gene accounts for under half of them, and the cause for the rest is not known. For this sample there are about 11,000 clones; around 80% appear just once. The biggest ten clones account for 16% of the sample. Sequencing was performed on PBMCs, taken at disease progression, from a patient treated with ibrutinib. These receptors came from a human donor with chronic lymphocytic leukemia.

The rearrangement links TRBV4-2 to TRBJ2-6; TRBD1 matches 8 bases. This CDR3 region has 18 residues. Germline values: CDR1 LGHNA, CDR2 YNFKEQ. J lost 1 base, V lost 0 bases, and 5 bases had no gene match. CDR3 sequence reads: CASSQDIGQGSGANVLTF. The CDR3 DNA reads TGTGCCAGCAGCCAAGATATAGGACAGGGATCTGGGGCCAACGTCCTGACTTTC.

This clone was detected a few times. In DNA, the CDR3 is TGTGCCTACAATGAGCAGTTCTTC. It specifies CAYNEQFF. This rearrangement joins TRBV30 to TRBJ2-1; D not resolved. V was pared by 7 bases and J by 5 bases, with 0 bases between. Germline V gene data show CDR1 as GTSNPN and CDR2 as SVGIG (reference sequence). There are 8 residues in the CDR3.

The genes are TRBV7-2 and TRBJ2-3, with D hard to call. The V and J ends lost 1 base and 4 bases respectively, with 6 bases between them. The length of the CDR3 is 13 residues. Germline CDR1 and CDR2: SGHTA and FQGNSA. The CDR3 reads CASSLVGPDTQYF. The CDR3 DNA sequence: TGTGCCAGCAGCTTAGTCGGGCCAGATACGCAGTATTTT.

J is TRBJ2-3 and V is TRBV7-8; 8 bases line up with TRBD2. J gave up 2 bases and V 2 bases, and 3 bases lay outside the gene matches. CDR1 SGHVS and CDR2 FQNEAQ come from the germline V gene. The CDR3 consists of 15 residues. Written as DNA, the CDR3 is TGTGCCAGCAGCTTATTAGCGGGACTCACAGATACGCAGTATTTT. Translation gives CASSLLAGLTDTQYF.

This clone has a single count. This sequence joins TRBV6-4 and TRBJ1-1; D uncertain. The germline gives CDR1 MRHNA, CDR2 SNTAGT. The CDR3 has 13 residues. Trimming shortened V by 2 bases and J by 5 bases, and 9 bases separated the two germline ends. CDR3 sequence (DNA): TGTGCCAGCAGTGACATCCGTAGGACTGAAGCTTTCTTT. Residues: CASSDIRRTEAFF.

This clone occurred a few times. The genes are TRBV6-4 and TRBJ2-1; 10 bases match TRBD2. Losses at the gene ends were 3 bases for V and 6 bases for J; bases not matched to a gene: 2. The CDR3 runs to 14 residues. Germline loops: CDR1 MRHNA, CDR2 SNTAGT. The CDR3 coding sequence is TGTGCCAGCAGTGAAGGGACTAGCGCCAATGAGCAGTTCTTC. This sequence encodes CASSEGTSANEQFF.

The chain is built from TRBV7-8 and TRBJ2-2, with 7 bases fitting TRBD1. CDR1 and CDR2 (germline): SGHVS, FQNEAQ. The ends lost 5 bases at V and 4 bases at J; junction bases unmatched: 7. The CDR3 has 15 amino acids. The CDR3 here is CASSNRDSTTGELFF. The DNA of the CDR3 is TGTGCCAGCAGCAACAGGGACAGCACCACCGGGGAGCTGTTTTTT. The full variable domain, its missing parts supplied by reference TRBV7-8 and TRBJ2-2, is GAGVSQSPRYKVAKRGQDVALRCDPISGHVSLFWYQQALGQGPEFLTYFQNEAQLDKSGLPSDRFFAERPEGSVSTLKIQRTQQEDSAVYLCASSNRDSTTGELFFGEGSRLTVL.

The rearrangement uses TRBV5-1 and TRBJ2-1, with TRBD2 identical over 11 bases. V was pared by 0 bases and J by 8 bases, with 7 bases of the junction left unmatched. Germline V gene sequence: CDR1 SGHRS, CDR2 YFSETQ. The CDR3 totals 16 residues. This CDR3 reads CASSLGWLAGGDEQFF. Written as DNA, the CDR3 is TGCGCCAGCAGCTTGGGATGGCTAGCGGGAGGCGATGAGCAGTTCTTC.

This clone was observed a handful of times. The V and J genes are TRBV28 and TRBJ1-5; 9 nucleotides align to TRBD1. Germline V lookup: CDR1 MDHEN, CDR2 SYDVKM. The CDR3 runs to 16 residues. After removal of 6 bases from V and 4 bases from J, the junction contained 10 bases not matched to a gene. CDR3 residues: CASRPGTGIFNQPQHF. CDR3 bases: TGTGCCAGCAGGCCCGGGACAGGGATTTTTAATCAGCCCCAGCATTTT.

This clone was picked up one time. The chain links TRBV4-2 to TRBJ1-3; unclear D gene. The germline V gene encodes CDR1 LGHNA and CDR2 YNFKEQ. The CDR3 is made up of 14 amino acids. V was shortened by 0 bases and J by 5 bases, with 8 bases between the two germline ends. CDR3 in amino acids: CASSQEGSRNTIYF. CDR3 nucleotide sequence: TGTGCCAGCAGCCAAGAGGGTTCGAGAAACACCATATATTTT.